This is a list of T cell receptor beta chains from one sample in a study of blood T cell repertoires in COVID-19. Clones were read by immunoSEQ multiplex PCR, and TCRdb kept only the in-frame ones, dropping some. The sample records tens of thousands of clones, around four fifths being singletons. Sequenced material: peripheral blood. All receptors come from a human donor in a cohort sampled during active COVID-19. CDR3s include the opening cysteine and the closing phenylalanine or tryptophan. A D gene is named only where the DNA matches it firmly. Expanded clones are given a class, and other clones once, few, many or no size at all.

CASSPLGRGYEQYF	TGTGCCAGCAGCCCCTTAGGAAGGGGCTACGAGCAGTACTTC	TRBV6-5	-	TRBJ2-7	-
CASSLGLADLYEQYF	TGTGCCAGCAGCTTAGGACTAGCGGACCTCTACGAGCAGTACTTC	TRBV7-8	-	TRBJ2-7	TRBD2
CSASFLDTQYF	TGCAGTGCTTCCTTCCTGGATACGCAGTATTTT	TRBV20-1	-	TRBJ2-3	-
CASSLRAGVTDTQYF	TGCGCCAGCAGCTTGAGGGCGGGGGTCACAGATACGCAGTATTTT	TRBV5-1	-	TRBJ2-3	TRBD2
CASSLAGVVNEQFF	TGTGCTAGCAGCTTAGCGGGAGTAGTAAATGAGCAGTTCTTC	TRBV7-7	-	TRBJ2-1	TRBD2
CASSLGISGGKKETQYF	TGCGCCAGCAGCTTGGGAATATCGGGGGGGAAGAAGGAGACCCAGTACTTC	TRBV5-1	-	TRBJ2-5	TRBD2
CASSELRQGGSYEQYF	TGTGCCAGCAGTGAACTTCGACAGGGAGGCTCCTACGAGCAGTACTTC	TRBV6-1	-	TRBJ2-7	-
CASSIQNQPQHF	TGTGCCAGTAGTATCCAAAATCAGCCCCAGCATTTT	TRBV19	-	TRBJ1-5	-
CASSRLAGANNEQFF	TGTGCCAGCAGTCGACTAGCGGGGGCGAACAATGAGCAGTTCTTC	TRBV2	once	TRBJ2-1	TRBD2
CARSSPGTPYRGTNYGYTF	TGTGCCAGAAGCTCCCCGGGCACACCCTACAGGGGTACTAACTATGGCTACACCTTC	TRBV5-3	-	TRBJ1-2	TRBD1
CASSVGGRVGTEAFF	TGTGCCAGCAGCGTTGGGGGGAGGGTTGGGACTGAAGCTTTCTTT	TRBV9	-	TRBJ1-1	-
CASSDGLTYTGELFF	TGTGCCAGCAGTGACGGACTAACCTACACCGGGGAGCTGTTTTTT	TRBV6-1	-	TRBJ2-2	-
CASSPDSRQPQHF	TGTGCCAGCAGTCCGGACAGTCGTCAGCCCCAGCATTTT	TRBV12-3/TRBV12-4	-	TRBJ1-5	-
CASRSGKGRVFF	TGCGCCAGCAGGTCCGGGAAAGGGCGTGTGTTTTTT	TRBV5-1	-	TRBJ1-4	-
CASSPSVDQPQHF	TGTGCCAGCTCACCAAGCGTGGATCAGCCCCAGCATTTT	TRBV18	-	TRBJ1-5	-
CASSRTSGGYNEQFF	TGTGCCAGCAGTAGGACTAGCGGGGGGTACAATGAGCAGTTCTTC	TRBV27	-	TRBJ2-1	TRBD2
CASSQSEGADETQYF	TGCGCCAGCAGTCAATCGGAGGGGGCGGATGAGACCCAGTACTTC	TRBV23-1	-	TRBJ2-5	-
CASSRESTRGSKETQYF	TGTGCCAGCAGCCGAGAGTCCACCCGCGGGAGTAAAGAGACCCAGTACTTC	TRBV7-8	-	TRBJ2-5	TRBD2
CASSLAPARQQNQETQYF	TGTGCCAGCAGCTTGGCGCCGGCGAGGCAGCAGAATCAAGAGACCCAGTACTTC	TRBV5-4	-	TRBJ2-5	-
CASRQTGGGTYEQYF	TGTGCCAGTAGGCAAACAGGGGGAGGAACCTACGAGCAGTACTTC	TRBV19	-	TRBJ2-7	TRBD1
CASSLGGTGRRETQYF	TGTGCCAGCTCTCTTGGAGGGACAGGGAGACGAGAGACCCAGTACTTC	TRBV18	few	TRBJ2-5	TRBD1
CASSIGGRRITEAFF	TGTGCCAGTAGTATAGGGGGGCGCCGAATCACTGAAGCTTTCTTT	TRBV19	-	TRBJ1-1	-
CASTVTGDNEQYF	TGTGCCAGCACCGTAACAGGGGACAACGAGCAGTACTTC	TRBV12-3/TRBV12-4	-	TRBJ2-7	TRBD1
CASSLDPTANEKLFF	TGTGCCAGCAGCTTGGACCCCACAGCTAATGAAAAACTGTTTTTT	TRBV5-4	many	TRBJ1-4	-
CASSPTHGQGGTEAFF	TGTGCCAGCAGCCCTACCCACGGACAGGGGGGCACTGAAGCTTTCTTT	TRBV28	-	TRBJ1-1	TRBD1
CASSEGSGGTQYF	TGTGCCAGCAGTGAGGGCAGCGGGGGTACGCAGTATTTT	TRBV6-4	once	TRBJ2-3	TRBD2
CASSLTGNYGYTF	TGTGCCAGCAGTTTGACAGGAAACTATGGCTACACCTTC	TRBV6-2/TRBV6-3	-	TRBJ1-2	-
CASSSTSDREQFF	TGTGCCAGCAGTTCGACTTCGGACAGGGAGCAGTTCTTC	TRBV12-3/TRBV12-4	-	TRBJ2-1	TRBD1
CASSGGGRSYNEQFF	TGTGCCAGCAGTGGGGGGGGCAGGTCCTACAATGAGCAGTTCTTC	TRBV2	-	TRBJ2-1	-